Shown below are 17 T cell receptor beta chains from a single sample sequenced in a study of blood T cells in healthy people across ages. Through a sample-barcoded 5' primer and a J-beta primer mix, a second PCR was run for roughly 6 to 12 cycles. TCRdb independently ran MiXCR on the 5' RACE reads; one entry per CDR3 protein. This table holds approximately 680,000 distinct CDR3 sequences, approximately 31% found once. Sequenced material: blood. Receptors were obtained from an elderly woman in good health.

CDR3 DNA sequence: TGTGCCAGCAACCCTCGGGGAGGGATCAACACTGAAGCTTTCTTT. This gives the protein CASNPRGGINTEAFF. The genes are TRBV6-1 and TRBJ1-1; D remains ambiguous. V lost 7 bases to trimming and J lost 2 bases, with 17 bases between them. The germline gives CDR1 MNHNS, CDR2 SASEGT. This CDR3 contains 15 residues.

The genes are TRBV28 and TRBJ2-1; TRBD2 agrees at 7 bases. The ends lost 5 bases at V and 0 bases at J; junction bases unmatched: 22. This CDR3 comprises 21 residues. Germline loops: CDR1 MDHEN, CDR2 SYDVKM. The CDR3 loop reads CASSDLMGRGRREPSYNEQFF. The CDR3 coding sequence is TGTGCCAGCAGTGACTTGATGGGACGGGGACGGCGGGAGCCCTCCTACAATGAGCAGTTCTTC.

The chain employs TRBV30 and TRBJ2-1, with D perhaps TRBD1 (5 bases). The J call is doubtful: the DNA matches TRBJ2-7 better. The CDR3 totals 15 residues. The germline V gene has CDR1 GTSNPN and CDR2 SVGIG (reference sequence). The CDR3 sequence: CAWSVIAGPYNEQYF. The CDR3 DNA reads as TGTGCCTGGAGTGTAATCGCAGGGCCCTACAATGAGCAGTACTTC.

This clonotype has at least ten counts. The chain recombines TRBV6-6 with TRBJ2-5; the D is unclear. Trimming stripped 6 bases from V and 3 bases from J, with 8 bases between. The germline V gene has CDR1 MNHNY and CDR2 SVGAGI (reference sequence). The CDR3 runs to 12 residues. CDR3 sequence reads: CASSNSEETQYF. CDR3 nucleotide sequence: TGTGCCAGCAGCAACAGCGAAGAGACCCAGTACTTC.

This clonotype was recorded many times. The V and J genes are TRBV18 and TRBJ1-1, with a possible D match to TRBD1 (6 bases). CDR3 length: 16 amino acids. CDR1 KGHSH and CDR2 LQKENI come from the germline V gene. Trimming removed 0 bases at V and 4 bases at J, with 15 bases between. This CDR3 reads CASSPPGRGALTEAFF. As DNA, the CDR3 is TGTGCCAGCTCACCACCGGGAAGGGGGGCTCTCACTGAAGCTTTCTTT.

The V call is TRBV12-3 or TRBV12-4, the J call TRBJ1-4; D unclear. Trimming stripped 6 bases from V and 8 bases from J, with 13 bases between. This CDR3 is 13 amino acids long. The chain's CDR3 is CASSRTPPEKLFF. DNA of the CDR3: TGTGCCAGCAGCCGGACGCCCCCAGAAAAACTGTTTTTT.

The rearrangement joins TRBV4-1 to TRBJ2-1, with D perhaps matching TRBD2 (6 bases). The CDR3 loop spans 15 amino acids. The germline gives CDR1 MGHRA, CDR2 YSYEKL. Trimming took 7 bases from V and 5 from J, leaving 18 bases between them. The CDR3 sequence: CASKPEGGLDNEQFF. Here the CDR3 DNA reads TGCGCCAGCAAACCCGAGGGAGGTCTCGACAATGAGCAGTTCTTC.

This clonotype was counted ten times or more. V usage is TRBV4-3 and J usage is TRBJ2-1, with D possibly being TRBD2 (5 bases). In germline, CDR1 is LGHNA, CDR2 YSLEER. V lost 2 bases to trimming and J lost 8 bases, with 22 bases between them. This CDR3 region has 17 residues. The CDR3 reads CASSQTITGLAPDEQFF. The CDR3, as DNA: TGCGCCAGCAGCCAAACTATTACCGGGCTAGCACCCGATGAGCAGTTCTTC.

This clonotype was observed at least ten times. The rearrangement links TRBV4-1 to TRBJ1-2, with a weak D call TRBD1 (5 bases). The CDR3 has 16 residues. V was cut by 0 bases and J by 5 bases, with 16 bases left in between. Germline CDR1 MGHRA, CDR2 YSYEKL. Written as DNA, the CDR3 is TGCGCCAGCAGCCAAGATCAGACAGATTCGGCGTATGGCTACACCTTC. Translated: CASSQDQTDSAYGYTF.

This clonotype was seen repeatedly, ten times or more. This sequence joins TRBV6-5 and TRBJ2-1; possibly TRBD1 for D (6 bases). The V and J ends lost 4 bases and 5 bases respectively, with 18 bases between them. Germline CDR1 is MNHEY and CDR2 is SVGAGI. The CDR3 contains 16 residues. CDR3 sequence: CASSSISGTPNNEQFF. The CDR3, as DNA: TGTGCCAGCAGTTCGATTTCCGGGACACCTAACAATGAGCAGTTCTTC.

This clonotype was counted at least ten times. The rearrangement joins TRBV20-1 to TRBJ1-2; D may be TRBD1 (5 bases). There are 14 residues in the CDR3. Germline CDR1 DFQATT, CDR2 SNEGSKA (reference sequence). The V and J ends lost 6 bases and 8 bases respectively, with 22 bases between them. For the CDR3, the DNA is TGCAGTGCCCGGCAGGGCCATACCGTTGGGGGCTACACCTTC. Translated, it gives CSARQGHTVGGYTF.

The chain recombines TRBV10-3 with TRBJ1-1; D ambiguous. This CDR3 has 13 residues. Germline assignment: CDR1 ENHRY and CDR2 SYGVKD. The ends were cut back, 1 base at V and 9 bases at J, with 12 bases in the middle. The DNA of the CDR3 is TGTGCCATCAGTGAGTTGTCCAGTACTAAAGCTTTCTTT. Its translation is CAISELSSTKAFF.

In the case of this clonotype: A much larger clone lies one base from this, so it may be a read error. This chain connects TRBV5-6 to TRBJ2-1; 10 nucleotides agree with TRBD1. The V segment lost 4 bases and the J segment 4 bases; nucleotides outside the gene matches: 5. This CDR3 is built from 15 residues. CDR1 and CDR2 (germline): SGHDT, YYEEEE. The DNA for the CDR3 is TGTGCCAGCAGCCTGGGACAGGGGTTTTACAATGAGCAGTTCTTC. It yields the protein CASSLGQGFYNEQFF.

The chain couples TRBV12-3 or TRBV12-4 to TRBJ2-7, with TRBD1 identical over 8 bases. V was clipped by 6 bases and J by 6 bases; unmatched bases: 7. CDR3 length: 13 residues. The CDR3 region has the DNA TGTGCCAGCAGACGGAACACAGGGGGCGAGCAGTACTTC. This sequence encodes CASRRNTGGEQYF.

The sample holds a few counts of this clonotype. The chain carries TRBV7-6 and TRBJ2-1, with a weak D call TRBD1 (5 bases). V lost 5 bases, J lost 6 bases, and 23 bases lay in between. CDR3 size: 17 residues. Germline V gene sequence: CDR1 SGHVS, CDR2 FNYEAQ. CDR3 amino acids: CASSPTSQVWSLNEQFF. The CDR3, as DNA: TGTGCCAGCAGCCCGACCTCACAGGTTTGGTCCCTCAATGAGCAGTTCTTC.

This sequence joins TRBV20-1 and TRBJ2-1, with 8 bases matching TRBD2. Judging by the DNA end, TRBJ2-7 fits better; the J call may be wrong. Germline V gene sequence: CDR1 DFQATT, CDR2 SNEGSKA (reference sequence). The CDR3 loop spans 15 amino acids. The CDR3, as DNA: TGCAGTGCTAGCGGGGGGGCAGTACTCTACAATGAGCAGTACTTC. Translating gives CSASGGAVLYNEQYF.

This clonotype was seen ten or more times. The chain has TRBV11-3 and TRBJ2-7; D perhaps matches TRBD1 (6 bases). CDR3 length: 14 residues. Germline CDR1 is SGHNT and CDR2 is YENEEA. Trimming left V 4 bases short and J 0 bases short, with 10 bases between. The CDR3 sequence: CASSSTGISYEQYF. In DNA, the CDR3 is TGTGCCAGCAGCTCCACAGGGATCTCCTACGAGCAGTACTTC. Full variable domain (rest looked up from reference TRBV11-3 and TRBJ2-7): EAGVVQSPRYKIIEKKQPVAFWCNPISGHNTLYWYLQNLGQGPELLIRYENEEAVDDSQLPKDRFSAERLKGVDSTLKIQPAELGDSAVYLCASSSTGISYEQYFGPGTRLTVT.